What follows is one T cell receptor (beta chain) and its context. Its target is unknown. Reverse transcribing all isolated RNA meant expressed TCRB transcripts were sequenced. The assay was immunoSEQ multiplex PCR, and TCRdb's table has in-frame clones only and misses some. This table has some 45,000 clones, approximately 70% appearing once. Between the trimmed V and J ends, which lost 0 bases and 4 bases, there was a span of 16 bases. Germline V lookup: CDR1 SGHVS, CDR2 FQNEAQ. The CDR3 spans 16 residues. The sample originates from a study of beta chain features in type 1 diabetes. Study summary: Age, gender and cell yields were alike across patients and healthy donors.

Study-wide findings and caveats: Researchers report that Type 1 diabetes patients had moderately but significantly shorter TCRB CDR3s across all four CD4+ subsets. Patients' naive, central memory and regulatory TCRB repertoires appeared more alike than those of healthy donors.

The chain couples TRBV7-8 to TRBJ2-7; possibly TRBD2 for D (6 bases). The sequenced sample was Tregs from blood. The source of this sequence is a woman aged 18-29 years with type 1 diabetes. In nucleotides, the CDR3 is TGTGCCAGCAGCTTAGCGGTGGGGCTGGAGGGTTACGAGCAGTACTTC. This sequence encodes CASSLAVGLEGYEQYF. Together with reference TRBV7-8 and TRBJ2-7, the CDR3 gives the full variable domain: GAGVSQSPRYKVAKRGQDVALRCDPISGHVSLFWYQQALGQGPEFLTYFQNEAQLDKSGLPSDRFFAERPEGSVSTLKIQRTQQEDSAVYLCASSLAVGLEGYEQYFGPGTRLTVT.